This section outlines one TCR beta chain sequence together with its context. This specimen belongs to a study of blood T cell repertoires in COVID-19. Study-level background: PBMCs, B-cell-depleted T cells, or T cells provided the cDNA or gDNA that made up the material.

The data were produced by immunoSEQ multiplex PCR, yet TCRdb's version contains in-frame clones alone and is incomplete. Of 150,000 or so clones listed, about four fifths were seen once; the top ten hold 11%. The CDR3 sequence is 14 residues long. Germline V gene sequence: CDR1 SGHRS, CDR2 YFSETQ. V gave up 8 bases and J gave up 0 bases, with 14 bases separating them. This sequence originates from a man aged 45-60 years who had recovered from COVID-19. V gene TRBV5-1 combines with J gene TRBJ1-1, with unresolved D. Sequenced material: PBMCs or T cells enriched from blood (not recorded which). The CDR3 bases are TGCGCCAGTAATCATGGCTCAATGAACACTGAAGCTTTCTTT. Its translation: CASNHGSMNTEAFF.